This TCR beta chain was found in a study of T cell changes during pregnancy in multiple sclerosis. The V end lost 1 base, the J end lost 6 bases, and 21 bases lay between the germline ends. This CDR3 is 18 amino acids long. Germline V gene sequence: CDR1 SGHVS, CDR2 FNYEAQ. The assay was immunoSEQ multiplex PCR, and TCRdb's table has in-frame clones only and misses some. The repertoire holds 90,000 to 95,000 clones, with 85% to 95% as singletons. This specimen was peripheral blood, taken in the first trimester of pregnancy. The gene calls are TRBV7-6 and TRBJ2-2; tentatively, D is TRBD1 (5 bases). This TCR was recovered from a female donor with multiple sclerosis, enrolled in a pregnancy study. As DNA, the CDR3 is TGTGCCAGCAGCTTAGATCTTCTTGGGGCTGGGTTGGCCGGGGAGCTGTTTTTT. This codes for CASSLDLLGAGLAGELFF.